The rows below give T cell receptor beta chains drawn from one sample of a study of identical twins. TCRdb used MiXCR to reprocess the 5' RACE reads, holding one entry per CDR3 protein. The sample holds 600,000 to 850,000 distinct CDR3 sequences, 15% to 20% seen once. The sample was also reused in another study, on T cells expressing NK-cell markers.

Sequences were obtained from PBMCs. All receptors derive from a woman in her late teens or twenties in good health. The conserved cysteine and the conserved F or W are not part of the CDR3 here. D genes are given only for firm matches.

ASARHGEETQY,TRBV10-1,-,TRBJ2-5
ASSQAGTANTEAF,TRBV4-3,-,TRBJ1-1
AIGERGSGSYEQY,TRBV10-3,-,TRBJ2-7
ASSKPGFTEAF,TRBV12-3/TRBV12-4,-,TRBJ1-1
ASSYWQGREKLF,TRBV5-6,-,TRBJ1-4
ATSRDPLARTYEQY,TRBV15,-,TRBJ2-7
ASRDRVRGTTEAF,TRBV5-1,TRBD1,TRBJ1-1
SVAREHTGELF,TRBV20-1,-,TRBJ2-2
ASSEGDGPYEQY,TRBV10-2,-,TRBJ2-7
ASRSRGVRPQH,TRBV5-1,TRBD1,TRBJ1-5
ASSLTAFGGYT,TRBV27,-,TRBJ1-2
AFSLFRRGRGGNQPQH,TRBV12-3/TRBV12-4,-,TRBJ1-5
ASSVEWGQGYT,TRBV9,-,TRBJ1-2
ASKSLLLAGLGGETQY,TRBV27,TRBD2,TRBJ2-5
AWSGGLANEQF,TRBV30,TRBD2,TRBJ2-1
AISDTRQAGETQY,TRBV10-3,-,TRBJ2-5
ASSSGGRPGTDTQY,TRBV7-9,-,TRBJ2-3
ASRKGQNTEAF,TRBV6-4,-,TRBJ1-1
ASSVSWDTQY,TRBV9,-,TRBJ2-3
ASGQYVSTDGYT,TRBV10-2,-,TRBJ1-2
ASRRFGGGLKETQY,TRBV3-1,-,TRBJ2-5
ASSEKGATNEKLY,TRBV2,-,TRBJ1-4